These T cell receptor beta chains were read from a single sample in a study of blood T cell repertoires in COVID-19. Sequencing used immunoSEQ multiplex PCR; TCRdb keeps in-frame clones, though not all of them. The sample carries 150,000 to 200,000 clones, around 90% recorded once. The sample consisted of peripheral blood. The receptors come from a man aged 50 or older with acute or convalescent COVID-19. CDR3s include the opening cysteine and the closing phenylalanine or tryptophan. Each record gives: clone size, J gene, D gene, V gene, CDR3 DNA, CDR3 protein. D genes are given only for firm matches. Clone size is stated in some rows and not others, as once, few, many or a class when expanded.

NA TRBJ2-1 NA TRBV10-1 TGCGCCAGCAGTGAGAAGGCACAGTCCTACAATGAGCAGTTCTTC CASSEKAQSYNEQFF
NA TRBJ1-5 NA TRBV28 TGTGCCAGCAGTTCAGGCCCAGGGGTGTCCCAGCATTTT CASSSGPGVSQHF
NA TRBJ2-1 TRBD2 TRBV9 TGTGCCAGCAGCGTAGGTCATAGCGGGACTTACAATGAGCAGTTCTTC CASSVGHSGTYNEQFF
NA TRBJ2-3 TRBD1 TRBV3-1/TRBV3-2 TGTGCCAGCAGCCCGAACATCGGACAGGGGAGCACAGATACGCAGTATTTT CASSPNIGQGSTDTQYF
NA TRBJ1-1 NA TRBV29-1 TGCAGCGTTGAAGTGTCCCCCGGCACTGAAGCTTTCTTT CSVEVSPGTEAFF
NA TRBJ2-2 TRBD1 TRBV19 TGTGCCAGTAGTATCCGTCAGGGGGAACTTTTCAACACCGGGGAGCTGTTTTTT CASSIRQGELFNTGELFF
NA TRBJ1-4 TRBD1 TRBV29-1 TGCAGCGGCCGACAGGGGGGGAATGAAAAACTGTTTTTT CSGRQGGNEKLFF
NA TRBJ1-6 TRBD1 TRBV28 TGTGCCAGCAGACCCCCGGGACAGGGTCTTTCACCCCTCCACTTT CASRPPGQGLSPLHF
NA TRBJ1-4 NA TRBV27 TGTGCCAGCAGACGGGATGCGGGGGGTGCAACTAATGAAAAACTGTTTTTT CASRRDAGGATNEKLFF
NA TRBJ1-1 TRBD1 TRBV6-5 TGTGCCAGCAGTTCGACAGGGAGGACTGAAGCTTTCTTT CASSSTGRTEAFF
NA TRBJ2-1 TRBD2 TRBV3-1/TRBV3-2 TGTGCCAGCAGCCCCGGACTAGCGGGGTACAATGAGCAGTTCTTC CASSPGLAGYNEQFF
NA TRBJ2-7 TRBD2 TRBV27 TGTGCCAGCAGCCCCAGGGTTACTAGCGGGACCTACGAGCAGTACTTC CASSPRVTSGTYEQYF
few TRBJ1-5 TRBD1 TRBV6-5 TGTGCCAGCAGTTCGTACAGGGGTTCGCCCCAGCATTTT CASSSYRGSPQHF
once TRBJ1-5 NA TRBV19 TGTGCCAGTAGTATCCCATCGAAACCCTATAGCAATCAGCCCCAGCATTTT CASSIPSKPYSNQPQHF
NA TRBJ2-7 NA TRBV7-8 TGTGCCAGCAGCCCACAGGGTAAAGGGTACGAGCAGTACTTC CASSPQGKGYEQYF
NA TRBJ2-3 NA TRBV7-2 TGTGCCAGCAGCTTAGCGGGGGGAGATACGCAGTATTTT CASSLAGGDTQYF
NA TRBJ1-6 NA TRBV19 TGTGCCAGTGAAGGGGGTTATAATTCACCCCTCCACTTT CASEGGYNSPLHF
NA TRBJ2-3 TRBD1 TRBV11-2 TGTGCCAGCAGCTTCCGAGGACAGGGGAGCACAGATACGCAGTATTTT CASSFRGQGSTDTQYF
NA TRBJ1-5 NA TRBV7-9 TGTGCCAGCAGCTTCGGTTGGGACTATAGCAATCAGCCCCAGCATTTT CASSFGWDYSNQPQHF
NA TRBJ2-3 TRBD1 TRBV29-1 TGCAGCGGATCGGGACAGGGGGCCGATACGCAGTATTTT CSGSGQGADTQYF
NA TRBJ1-6 TRBD1 TRBV10-3 TGTGCCATCAGAGACCCGACACGGCCAGGGGGTTCACCCCTCCACTTT CAIRDPTRPGGSPLHF
NA TRBJ2-1 TRBD2 TRBV4-1 TGCGCCAGCAGCCAAGGTCTAGCGGGAGGCTTGGATGAGCAGTTCTTC CASSQGLAGGLDEQFF
NA TRBJ2-1 NA TRBV10-1 TGCGCCAGCAGTGAGTTTGAAAGGCTAGTCCTCAATGAGCAGTTCTTC CASSEFERLVLNEQFF
NA TRBJ1-1 TRBD1 TRBV30 TGTGCCTGGCGGGACAGTTTTTCTTGGGACACTGAAGCTTTCTTT CAWRDSFSWDTEAFF
NA TRBJ2-1 TRBD2 TRBV7-9 TGTGCCAGCAGCTCGTATAGCGGGGGGGCCGACAATGAGCAGTTCTTC CASSSYSGGADNEQFF
NA TRBJ2-1 NA TRBV6-2/TRBV6-3 TGTGCCAGCAGTCCCATGGGGTCCGTCCAAGGGAGCTCCTACAATGAGCAGTTCTTC CASSPMGSVQGSSYNEQFF
NA TRBJ1-1 NA TRBV11-2 TGTGCCAGCAGCTCGATTCGGGGAGGGACTGAAGCTTTCTTT CASSSIRGGTEAFF
NA TRBJ1-5 NA TRBV7-2 TGTGCCAGCAGCCCTCGGGGAGGCTCCACAGATAGCAATCAGCCCCAGCATTTT CASSPRGGSTDSNQPQHF
once TRBJ2-1 TRBD2 TRBV28 TGTGCCAGCAATCTAGCGGGAGTCCCCTACAATGAGCAGTTCTTC CASNLAGVPYNEQFF
NA TRBJ1-6 TRBD1 TRBV6-5 TGTGCCAGCAGTTACTCGACAGGGGCGGGTTCACCCCTCCACTTT CASSYSTGAGSPLHF
NA TRBJ2-4 NA TRBV7-3 TGTGCCAGCAGCTTAACGCAGGGGAACATTCAGTACTTC CASSLTQGNIQYF
NA TRBJ2-3 TRBD2 TRBV5-5 TGTGCCAGCAGCTTGGTCCCGAGCGGGGGGGCCGGTACGCAGTATTTT CASSLVPSGGAGTQYF
few TRBJ1-1 TRBD1 TRBV6-2/TRBV6-3 TGTGCCAGCAGTTACTACTACAAACATTCCGACAGGGCTTGGAACACTGAAGCTTTCTTT CASSYYYKHSDRAWNTEAFF
NA TRBJ1-4 NA TRBV7-9 TGTGCCAGCAGCTTAGCGGACAGAGGGGCTAATGAAAAACTGTTTTTT CASSLADRGANEKLFF
NA TRBJ2-2 NA TRBV11-2 TGTGCCAGCACCCCCTTGAGGGGGGGAGCCGGGGAGCTGTTTTTT CASTPLRGGAGELFF
NA TRBJ2-5 NA TRBV10-2 TGCGCCAGCAGTGCTGTACAAGAGACCCAGTACTTC CASSAVQETQYF
NA TRBJ2-6 TRBD1 TRBV5-1 TGCGCCAGCAGCCCGGGGGGACAGGGGTGCGGGGCCAACGTCCTGACTTTC CASSPGGQGCGANVLTF
NA TRBJ1-2 TRBD1 TRBV6-2/TRBV6-3 TGTGCCAGCAGTTACGGGGACAGGACCTCCTACTATGGCTACACCTTC CASSYGDRTSYYGYTF
NA TRBJ2-3 NA TRBV12-2 TGTGCAAGTCGCTTAGCCCAACCGCTAGTCCTCACAGATACGCAGTATTTT CASRLAQPLVLTDTQYF
NA TRBJ2-2 TRBD1 TRBV5-1 TGCGCCAGCCTCCCGGGACAGGGAGCCGGGGAGCTGTTTTTT CASLPGQGAGELFF
NA TRBJ1-4 NA TRBV11-2 TGTGCCAGCACCCGGTTGGGGGAGGGAGAAAAACTGTTTTTT CASTRLGEGEKLFF
NA TRBJ2-1 NA TRBV7-8 TGTGCCAGCAGCCGGACTGGGGAGCAGTTCTTC CASSRTGEQFF